This is a list of T cell receptor beta chains from one sample in a study of cytomegalovirus exposure and HLA in healthy donors. Sequencing used immunoSEQ multiplex PCR; TCRdb keeps in-frame clones, though not all of them. The data show 150,000 to 200,000 clones, with around 80% seen just once and around 1% held by the top ten. The specimen was PBMCs. All receptors come from a woman aged 40 to 49 in good health and CMV-seronegative. Each CDR3 is given with its conserved first and last residue. The D gene is left open where the match is weak. Clone sizes are given selectively: once, few, many, or a class where the clone is expanded.

TRBJ2-2 | TRBV9 | . | TRBD2 | 17 | CASSKQKLAGITGELFF | TGTGCCAGCAGCAAACAAAAACTAGCGGGTATCACCGGGGAGCTGTTTTTT
TRBJ1-3 | TRBV5-4 | . | . | 16 | CASSLQGLVRGNTIYF | TGTGCCAGCAGCCTCCAGGGATTAGTACGTGGAAACACCATATATTTT
TRBJ1-5 | TRBV27 | . | . | 17 | CASSLARVTGPHQPQHF | TGTGCCAGCAGTTTAGCAAGGGTAACAGGGCCACATCAGCCCCAGCATTTT
TRBJ2-5 | TRBV29-1 | . | . | 12 | CSVESREETQYF | TGCAGCGTTGAGAGCAGGGAAGAGACCCAGTACTTC
TRBJ1-1 | TRBV19 | . | . | 13 | CASSETPGTEAFF | TGTGCCAGTAGCGAAACCCCCGGGACTGAAGCTTTCTTT
TRBJ1-3 | TRBV9 | once | . | 14 | CASSTGQFGNTIYF | TGTGCCAGCAGCACCGGACAGTTTGGAAACACCATATATTTT
TRBJ1-5 | TRBV7-9 | . | TRBD1 | 15 | CASSMYGTDNQPQHF | TGTGCCAGCAGCATGTACGGGACAGATAATCAGCCCCAGCATTTT
TRBJ1-1 | TRBV30 | . | . | 14 | CAWSVPGLNTEAFF | TGTGCCTGGAGCGTCCCTGGGCTGAACACTGAAGCTTTCTTT
TRBJ2-1 | TRBV5-4 | . | TRBD2 | 15 | CASAKSGGWNNEQFF | TGTGCCAGCGCCAAGTCGGGAGGGTGGAACAATGAGCAGTTCTTC
TRBJ1-4 | TRBV15 | . | TRBD1 | 14 | CATSRRDRAEKLFF | TGTGCCACCAGCAGGAGGGACAGGGCTGAAAAACTGTTTTTT
TRBJ2-7 | TRBV2 | . | . | 11 | CASKARAEQYF | TGTGCCAGCAAAGCGAGAGCCGAGCAGTACTTC
TRBJ2-7 | TRBV9 | . | TRBD2 | 17 | CASSVAPTSVGPYEQYF | TGTGCCAGCAGCGTAGCCCCGACTAGCGTAGGACCCTACGAGCAGTACTTC
TRBJ1-5 | TRBV7-9 | once | TRBD1 | 14 | CASSPQGVGSTQHF | TGTGCCAGCAGCCCCCAGGGGGTTGGGAGTACCCAGCATTTT
TRBJ2-7 | TRBV6-6 | few | . | 15 | CASSSATSSSYEQYF | TGTGCCAGCAGTTCCGCCACTAGTAGCTCCTACGAGCAGTACTTC
TRBJ2-1 | TRBV30 | . | . | 14 | CAWSVLSRYNEQFF | TGTGCCTGGAGTGTACTATCGCGATACAATGAGCAGTTCTTC
TRBJ1-2 | TRBV11-1 | . | . | 14 | CASSWEQGLYGYTF | TGTGCCAGCAGCTGGGAACAGGGTTTGTACGGCTACACCTTC
TRBJ2-1 | TRBV5-1 | . | TRBD2 | 12 | CASSFPAGVAFF | TGCGCCAGCAGCTTCCCAGCGGGAGTGGCCTTCTTC
TRBJ2-7 | TRBV19 | . | . | 16 | CASSIDSDVNSYEQYF | TGTGCCAGTAGTATAGATAGCGACGTAAACTCCTACGAGCAGTACTTC
TRBJ1-1 | TRBV29-1 | . | . | 14 | CSATKDIVNTEAFF | TGCAGCGCCACCAAAGACATCGTGAACACTGAAGCTTTCTTT
TRBJ2-3 | TRBV4-1 | . | TRBD2 | 18 | CASSQGAGTSGSTDTQYF | TGCGCCAGCAGCCAAGGAGCCGGGACTAGCGGGAGCACAGATACGCAGTATTTT
TRBJ2-1 | TRBV6-1 | . | TRBD1 | 15 | CASRWGTGRGNEQFF | TGTGCCAGCAGATGGGGGACAGGGAGGGGGAATGAGCAGTTCTTC
TRBJ1-1 | TRBV19 | . | . | 16 | CASSITPGNWNTEAFF | TGTGCCAGTAGTATCACCCCAGGGAATTGGAACACTGAAGCTTTCTTT
TRBJ1-1 | TRBV27 | . | . | 14 | CASSTGKGHLEAFF | TGTGCCAGCAGCACAGGCAAGGGACACCTTGAAGCTTTCTTT
TRBJ1-2 | TRBV30 | once | . | 13 | CACRTGANYGYTF | TGTGCCTGTAGGACTGGAGCTAACTATGGCTACACCTTC
TRBJ2-1 | TRBV5-1 | . | . | 16 | CASSLGLVTAYNEQFF | TGCGCCAGCAGCTTGGGACTAGTCACGGCGTACAATGAGCAGTTCTTC
TRBJ2-5 | TRBV5-1 | . | . | 13 | CASSFTGLGTQYF | TGCGCCAGCAGCTTCACAGGGCTCGGGACCCAGTACTTC
TRBJ2-5 | TRBV14 | . | . | 15 | CASSQRSRVRETQYF | TGTGCCAGCAGCCAAAGATCCAGGGTGAGGGAGACCCAGTACTTC
TRBJ2-2 | TRBV6-1 | . | TRBD1 | 17 | CASSEYPRTGYTGELFF | TGTGCCAGCAGTGAATACCCAAGGACAGGGTACACCGGGGAGCTGTTTTTT
TRBJ1-2 | TRBV4-3 | . | . | 13 | CASSPTTNYGYTF | TGCGCCAGCAGTCCAACTACTAACTATGGCTACACCTTC
TRBJ2-7 | TRBV11-3 | . | . | 15 | CASSYRTGSSYEQYF | TGTGCCAGCAGCTATCGTACGGGGAGCTCCTACGAGCAGTACTTC
TRBJ1-1 | TRBV19 | . | . | 14 | CASSIRGMNTEAFF | TGTGCCAGTAGTATAAGGGGAATGAACACTGAAGCTTTCTTT